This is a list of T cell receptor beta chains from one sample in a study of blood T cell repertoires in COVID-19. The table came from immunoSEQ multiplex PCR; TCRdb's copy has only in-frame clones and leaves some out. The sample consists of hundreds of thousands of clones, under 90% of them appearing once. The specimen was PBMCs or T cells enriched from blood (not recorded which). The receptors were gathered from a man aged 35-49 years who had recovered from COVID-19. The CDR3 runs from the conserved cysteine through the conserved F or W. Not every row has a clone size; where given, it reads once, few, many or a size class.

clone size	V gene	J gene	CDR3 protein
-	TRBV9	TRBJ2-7	CASSSFSYEQYF
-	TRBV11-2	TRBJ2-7	CASSPRQGPAIYEQYF
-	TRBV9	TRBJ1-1	CASSSSMNTEAFF
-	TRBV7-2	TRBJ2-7	CASSLASGKSSYEQYF
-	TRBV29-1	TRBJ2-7	CSVGPGQGAAYEQYF
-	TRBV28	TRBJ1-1	CASSLQGWGNTEAFF
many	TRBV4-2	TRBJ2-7	CASSQVGSGPRGGEQYF
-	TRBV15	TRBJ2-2	CATSRPGSTGELFF
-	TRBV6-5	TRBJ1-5	CASSPGQIDQPQHF
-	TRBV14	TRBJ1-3	CASSPTEAYSGNTIYF
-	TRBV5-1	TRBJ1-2	CASSLRPGGPYGYTF
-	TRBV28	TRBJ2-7	CASSCPPGQGAYEQYF
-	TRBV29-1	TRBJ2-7	CSVSTSYEQYF
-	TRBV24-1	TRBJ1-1	CATSDDTGVAFF
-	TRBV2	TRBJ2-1	CASSPLAGADNEQFF
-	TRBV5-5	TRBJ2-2	CASSVRLPNTGELFF
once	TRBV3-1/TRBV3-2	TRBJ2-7	CATQKRREGSYEQYF
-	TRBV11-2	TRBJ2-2	CASSLGGSGELFF
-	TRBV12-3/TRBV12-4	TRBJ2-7	CASSFPEAEQYF
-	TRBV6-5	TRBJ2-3	CASSIAGGADTQYF
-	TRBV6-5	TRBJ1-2	CASSRFGGGDYGYTF
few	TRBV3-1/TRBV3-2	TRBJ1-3	CASSQGTMRVRNTIYF
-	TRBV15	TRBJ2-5	CATSRGRTSGGKETQYF
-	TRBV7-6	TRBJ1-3	CASSRSPGAPSSGNTIYF
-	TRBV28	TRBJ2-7	CASSLAQLAMEYF
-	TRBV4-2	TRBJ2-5	CASSQFRASQETQYF
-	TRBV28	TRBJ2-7	CASSSAGGQGALEQYF
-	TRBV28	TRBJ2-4	CASSQGGTGGVGFQYF
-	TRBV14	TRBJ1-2	CASSQGVYGYTF
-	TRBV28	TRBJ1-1	CASSLDRAEAFF
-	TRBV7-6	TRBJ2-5	CASSSSDRARQETQYF
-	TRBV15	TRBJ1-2	CATRIGGGRQGYYGYTF
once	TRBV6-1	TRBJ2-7	CASSERRDYSPDF
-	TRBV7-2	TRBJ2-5	CASSPGQGPETQYF
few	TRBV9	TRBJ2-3	CASSVSSLAGDTQYF
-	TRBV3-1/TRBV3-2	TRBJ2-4	CASSQGARTGSAKNIQYF
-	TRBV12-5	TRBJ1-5	CASGLGRYGTADQPQHF
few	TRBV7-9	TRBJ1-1	CASSPGQRNTEAFF
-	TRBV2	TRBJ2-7	CASRTFGEQYF
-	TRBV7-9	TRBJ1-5	CASSGEGPAVFQPQHF
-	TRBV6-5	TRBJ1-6	CASTLYNSPLHF
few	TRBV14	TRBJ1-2	CASSHFGDSDEGWYGYTF
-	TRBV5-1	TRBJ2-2	CASSPIVGGNTGELFF
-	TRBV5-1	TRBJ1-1	CASSPLLGGETEAFF
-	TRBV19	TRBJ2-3	CASSIGAAIYTDTQYF
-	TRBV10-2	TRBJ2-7	CASRVLAGSHEQYF
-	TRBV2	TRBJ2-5	CASSLDREGETQYF
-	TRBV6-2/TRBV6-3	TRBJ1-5	CASSYQLRDTQHF
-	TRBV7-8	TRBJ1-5	CASSYNRGGALRDSNQPQHF
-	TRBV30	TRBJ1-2	CAWSTGGAAYGYTF
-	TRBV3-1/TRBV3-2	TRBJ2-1	CASSIRTAGGEQFF
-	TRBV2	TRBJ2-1	CASTYFRDNEQFF
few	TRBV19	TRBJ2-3	CASSIGLAGTDTQYF
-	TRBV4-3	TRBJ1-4	CASSQGGSYSGQFF